The source of this T cell receptor (beta chain) is a study of T cells after yellow fever vaccination. Study results and caveats: Subsequent booster samples again held most clones from primary vaccination (96% CD4, 85% to 90% CD8). Abundant clonotypes from the bulk population could get into FACS-sorted repertoires as contaminants.

5'RACE template switching added a universal primer site and UMIs to TCR cDNA. TCRdb reanalysed the 5' RACE reads using MiXCR and keeps one entry per CDR3 protein. The sample holds 250,000 or so distinct CDR3 sequences, 3.6% seen once. The CDR3 consists of 13 residues. Germline V CDR1 and CDR2: MGHDK, SYGVNS. J was trimmed by 6 bases and V by 3 bases; bases with no gene match: 4. Turning to this clonotype: Its antigen remains unknown.

The chain couples TRBV25-1 to TRBJ2-7, with 8 nucleotides matching TRBD1. Here the sequenced sample was PBMCs, taken 15 days after the yellow fever booster vaccination. The sequence was collected from a man aged 18 to 30 who received the YFV17D yellow fever vaccine. The chain's CDR3 is CASSDQTGAEQYF. The CDR3, as DNA: TGTGCCAGCAGTGACCAGACAGGGGCCGAGCAGTACTTC.